A single sample is the source of the 20 T cell receptor beta chains below, sequenced in a study of cytomegalovirus exposure and HLA in healthy donors. TCRdb keeps only in-frame clones here, not all; method: immunoSEQ multiplex PCR. The sample contains around 73,000 clones, 80% to 90% of which appear only once. The sequenced material came from PBMCs. All receptors come from a woman between 18 and 30 years old in good health and CMV-seropositive.

This clone was found a few times. The V and J genes are TRBV27 and TRBJ2-3; the D gene is possibly TRBD1 (6 bases). This CDR3 region has 16 residues. Trimming pared 0 bases from V and 2 bases from J, leaving 12 bases between. Per the germline V gene, CDR1 is MNHEY and CDR2 is SMNVEV (reference sequence). CDR3 sequence: CASSLSQGHFTDTQYF. As DNA, the CDR3 is TGTGCCAGCAGTTTATCGCAGGGACACTTCACAGATACGCAGTATTTT.

This chain uses TRBV6-1 with TRBJ2-7; 7 bases are a match to TRBD1. The CDR3 is made up of 15 amino acids. Looked up from germline, CDR1 is MNHNS and CDR2 is SASEGT. With 3 bases clipped from V and 2 bases from J, the junction kept 7 bases outside the gene matches. The CDR3, as DNA: TGTGCCAGCAGTGAGAGGGGAACAGGGGCCTACGAGCAGTACTTC. Its protein product is CASSERGTGAYEQYF.

This chain joins TRBV19 and TRBJ1-1; 8 bases are shared with TRBD1. Looked up from germline, CDR1 is LNHDA and CDR2 is SQIVND (reference sequence). The V gene end was trimmed by 6 bases and the J gene end by 5 bases; junction bases not matched to a gene: 5. The length of the CDR3 is 13 residues. The CDR3 bases are TGTGCCAGTAGAACAGGGGGGGGAACTGAAGCTTTCTTT. Translation gives CASRTGGGTEAFF.

This clone was detected only a few times. The rearrangement uses TRBV4-1 and TRBJ1-2, with a possible D match to TRBD1 (6 bases). Trimming shortened V by 3 bases and J by 1 base, and 18 bases separated the two germline ends. This CDR3 comprises 17 residues. Germline V gene sequence: CDR1 MGHRA, CDR2 YSYEKL. In nucleotides, the CDR3 is TGCGCCAGCAGCCACACCTTGGGCTCACAGGGTAACTATGGCTACACCTTC. Amino acids: CASSHTLGSQGNYGYTF.

This sequence joins TRBV9 and TRBJ2-1; 11 bases map to TRBD2. Germline CDR1 reads SGDLS; CDR2 reads YYNGEE. The ends lost 0 bases at V and 2 bases at J; junction bases unmatched: 13. The CDR3 extends over 20 amino acids. CDR3 protein: CASSVGASGRSWSPYNEQFF. The CDR3, as DNA: TGTGCCAGCAGCGTAGGAGCTAGCGGGAGGTCCTGGAGCCCCTACAATGAGCAGTTCTTC.

This clone came up once. V is TRBV27 and J is TRBJ2-2; D is uncertain. V lost 1 base to trimming and J lost 6 bases, with 6 bases between them. The CDR3 is 13 amino acids. Germline-derived CDR1 and CDR2 are MNHEY and SMNVEV (reference sequence). The CDR3 here is CASSLFLPGELFF. CDR3 sequence (DNA): TGTGCCAGCAGTTTATTCCTCCCCGGGGAGCTGTTTTTT.

A single count supports this clone. This chain connects TRBV9 to TRBJ2-1; D not resolved. The germline gives CDR1 SGDLS, CDR2 YYNGEE. This CDR3 has 17 residues. Trimming removed 1 base from V and 0 bases from J, with 14 bases in between. CDR3 protein: CASSVHGPPGSYNEQFF. The CDR3 coding sequence is TGTGCCAGCAGCGTACACGGTCCTCCGGGCTCCTACAATGAGCAGTTCTTC.

This clone was seen a single time. The chain employs TRBV9 and TRBJ2-1; tentatively, D is TRBD1 (6 bases). The germline gives CDR1 SGDLS, CDR2 YYNGEE. The CDR3 has 17 residues. Deletions cut 0 bases from V and 5 bases from J, with 18 bases between. Written as DNA, the CDR3 is TGTGCCAGCAGCGTAGGGACAGATCTAGCCAATAACAATGAGCAGTTCTTC. It specifies CASSVGTDLANNNEQFF.

The rearrangement links TRBV10-1 to TRBJ2-1; 9 nucleotides agree with TRBD2. Germline CDR1 reads WNHNN; CDR2 reads SYGVQD (reference sequence). The CDR3 is 14 residues long. V was pared by 2 bases and J by 9 bases, with 5 bases of the junction left unmatched. CDR3 nucleotides: TGCGCCAGCAGTGAGATTGGTAGCGGGAGTGAGCAGTTCTTC. This translates into CASSEIGSGSEQFF.

V usage is TRBV5-1 and J usage is TRBJ2-1; TRBD1 is a possible D gene (6 bases). From germline, CDR1 is SGHRS and CDR2 YFSETQ. The length of the CDR3 is 14 residues. The ends were cut back, 7 bases at V and 4 bases at J, with 15 bases in the middle. This chain's CDR3 is CASCAGEVYNEQFF. DNA for the CDR3: TGCGCCAGCTGTGCAGGGGAAGTTTACAATGAGCAGTTCTTC.

The chain has TRBV27 and TRBJ1-1; possible D gene TRBD1, 6 bases. CDR3 length: 13 amino acids. With 6 bases removed from V and 3 bases from J, the gap between germline ends came to 11 bases. Germline V gene lookup returns CDR1 MNHEY and CDR2 SMNVEV (reference sequence). The CDR3 region is CASRQGRDTEAFF. The CDR3 nucleotides read TGTGCCAGCAGACAGGGTAGGGACACTGAAGCTTTCTTT.

CDR3 in amino acids: CAWSTVFSSSYEQYF. The CDR3 nucleotides read TGTGCCTGGTCGACAGTCTTCTCGAGCTCCTACGAGCAGTACTTC. The chain links TRBV30 to TRBJ2-7, with D possibly being TRBD1 (5 bases). The CDR3 length is 15 residues. CDR1 GTSNPN and CDR2 SVGIG come from the germline V gene (reference sequence). Trimming took off 5 bases at V and 0 bases at J, with 17 bases between the two ends.

This CDR3 reads CASSEGLFPSEQYF. CDR3 sequence (DNA): TGCGCCAGCAGTGAGGGACTATTCCCCTCCGAGCAGTACTTC. The chain has TRBV10-1 and TRBJ2-7; D might be TRBD2 (6 bases). This CDR3 region has 14 residues. Germline V gene lookup returns CDR1 WNHNN and CDR2 SYGVQD (reference sequence). Trimming stripped 2 bases from V and 6 bases from J, with 14 bases between.

This clone was counted a single time. The genes are TRBV6-1 and TRBJ2-7, with TRBD2 matching over 9 bases. The CDR3 has 15 residues. Trimming removed 4 bases from V and 6 bases from J; junction bases left unmatched: 10. Germline-derived CDR1 and CDR2 are MNHNS and SASEGT. In DNA, the CDR3 is TGTGCCAGCAGTGTCTCTAGCGGGGAGGGTGGCGAGCAGTACTTC. It codes for CASSVSSGEGGEQYF.

This chain links TRBV7-9 with TRBJ2-7, with TRBD1 identical over 9 bases. Looked up from germline, CDR1 is SEHNR and CDR2 is FQNEAQ (reference sequence). V trimming: 2 bases; J trimming: 3 bases; junction bases outside the gene matches: 5. There are 15 residues in the CDR3. CDR3 DNA: TGTGCCAGCAGCTTAACAGGGGGCGCGGACTACGAGCAGTACTTC. Residues: CASSLTGGADYEQYF.

The chain recombines TRBV4-1 with TRBJ2-7; 10 bases match TRBD2. The CDR3 is 17 residues long. In germline, CDR1 is MGHRA, CDR2 YSYEKL. V dropped 3 bases and J dropped 3; count of bases not matched to a gene: 11. Here the CDR3 DNA reads TGCGCCAGCAGCCAGGAAGATTCCGGGACTAGCGTCTACGAGCAGTACTTC. Translated, it gives CASSQEDSGTSVYEQYF.

V usage is TRBV30 and J usage is TRBJ1-1; 10 nucleotides match TRBD1. After removal of 5 bases from V and 4 bases from J, the junction contained 4 bases not matched to a gene. CDR3 size: 13 residues. The germline V gene encodes CDR1 GTSNPN and CDR2 SVGIG (reference sequence). The CDR3 nucleotides are TGTGCCTGGGACAGGGGGCGAGGCACTGAAGCTTTCTTT. This encodes CAWDRGRGTEAFF.

The chain joins TRBV9 to TRBJ2-1; 7 bases agree with TRBD2. The V and J ends lost 4 bases and 5 bases, in that order; junction bases with no gene match: 12. Germline V gives CDR1 SGDLS, CDR2 YYNGEE. There are 16 residues in the CDR3. This CDR3 is CASSYVGGGVNNEQFF. The CDR3 DNA reads TGTGCCAGCAGCTATGTGGGCGGGGGAGTAAACAATGAGCAGTTCTTC.

The chain carries TRBV2 and TRBJ2-3; TRBD2 matches 8 bases. This CDR3 is 14 amino acids long. V dropped 7 bases and J dropped 1; count of bases not matched to a gene: 4. The germline CDR1 and CDR2 sequences are SNHLY and FYNNEI. CDR3 amino acids: CASTRAGGTDTQYF. The CDR3 DNA reads TGTGCCAGCACCAGAGCGGGGGGCACAGATACGCAGTATTTT.

The chain joins TRBV4-1 to TRBJ1-4, with D perhaps matching TRBD1 (6 bases). Germline V gives CDR1 MGHRA, CDR2 YSYEKL. Trimming left V 5 bases short and J 4 bases short, with 11 bases between. This CDR3 has 14 amino acids. The CDR3 is CASSYSGVNEKLFF. CDR3 in DNA: TGCGCCAGCAGCTATTCAGGGGTTAATGAAAAACTGTTTTTT.